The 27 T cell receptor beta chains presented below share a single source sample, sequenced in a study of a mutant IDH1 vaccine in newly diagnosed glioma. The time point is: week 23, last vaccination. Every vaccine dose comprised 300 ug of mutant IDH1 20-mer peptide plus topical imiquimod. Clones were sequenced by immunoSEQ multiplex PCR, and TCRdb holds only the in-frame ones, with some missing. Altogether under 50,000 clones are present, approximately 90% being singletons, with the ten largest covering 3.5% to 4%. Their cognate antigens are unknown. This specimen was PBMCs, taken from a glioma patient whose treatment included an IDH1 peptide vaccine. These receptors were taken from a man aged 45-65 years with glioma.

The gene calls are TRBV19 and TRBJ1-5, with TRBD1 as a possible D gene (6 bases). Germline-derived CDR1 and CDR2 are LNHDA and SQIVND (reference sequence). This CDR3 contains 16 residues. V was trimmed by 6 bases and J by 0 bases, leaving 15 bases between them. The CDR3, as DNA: TGTGCCAGTAGAAGAGACCAGGGGCTTAGCAATCAGCCCCAGCATTTT. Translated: CASRRDQGLSNQPQHF.

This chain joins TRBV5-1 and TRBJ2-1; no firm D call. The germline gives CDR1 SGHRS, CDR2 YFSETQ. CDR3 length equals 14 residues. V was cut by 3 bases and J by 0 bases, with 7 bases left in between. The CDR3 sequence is CASSSDFSYNEQFF. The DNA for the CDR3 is TGCGCCAGCAGCTCCGACTTCTCCTACAATGAGCAGTTCTTC.

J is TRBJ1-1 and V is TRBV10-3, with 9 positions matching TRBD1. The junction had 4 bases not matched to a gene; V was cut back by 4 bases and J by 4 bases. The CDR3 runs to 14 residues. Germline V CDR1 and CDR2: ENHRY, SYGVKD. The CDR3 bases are TGTGCCATCAGTGCAACAGGGGGCTTCACTGAAGCTTTCTTT. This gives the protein CAISATGGFTEAFF.

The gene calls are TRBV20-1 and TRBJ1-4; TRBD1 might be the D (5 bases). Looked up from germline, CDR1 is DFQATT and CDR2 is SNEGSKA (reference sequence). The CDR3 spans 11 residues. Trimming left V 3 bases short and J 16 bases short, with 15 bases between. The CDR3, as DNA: TGCAGTGCTAGTAAGGGGATGACCTGGTTTTTT. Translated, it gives CSASKGMTWFF.

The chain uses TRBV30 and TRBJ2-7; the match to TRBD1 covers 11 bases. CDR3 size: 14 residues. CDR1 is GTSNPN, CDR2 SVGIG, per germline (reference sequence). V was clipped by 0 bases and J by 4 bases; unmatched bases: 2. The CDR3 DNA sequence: TGTGCCTGGAGTGTGGGGACAGGGGGATACGAGCAGTACTTC. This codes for CAWSVGTGGYEQYF.

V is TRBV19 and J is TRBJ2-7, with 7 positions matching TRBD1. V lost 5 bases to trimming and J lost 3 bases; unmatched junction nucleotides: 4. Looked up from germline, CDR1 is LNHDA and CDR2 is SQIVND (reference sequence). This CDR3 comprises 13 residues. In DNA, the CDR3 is TGTGCCAGTAGTTCGGGACAGAGCTACGAGCAGTACTTC. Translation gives CASSSGQSYEQYF. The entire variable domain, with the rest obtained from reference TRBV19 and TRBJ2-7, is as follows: DGGITQSPKYLFRKEGQNVTLSCEQNLNHDAMYWYRQDPGQGLRLIYYSQIVNDFQKGDIAEGYSVSREKKESFPLTVTSAQKNPTAFYLCASSSGQSYEQYFGPGTRLTVT.

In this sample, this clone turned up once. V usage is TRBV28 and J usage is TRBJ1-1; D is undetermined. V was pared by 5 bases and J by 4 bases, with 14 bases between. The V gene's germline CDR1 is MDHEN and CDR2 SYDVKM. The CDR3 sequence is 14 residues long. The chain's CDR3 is CASSKQRWGTEAFF. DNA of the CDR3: TGTGCCAGCAGTAAACAAAGATGGGGCACTGAAGCTTTCTTT.

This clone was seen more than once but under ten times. The CDR3 protein is CASSRRLELNEQFF. The CDR3 nucleotides are TGTGCCAGCAGCCGCCGACTAGAATTGAATGAGCAGTTCTTC. This chain uses TRBV4-2 with TRBJ2-1, with a tentative D call TRBD2 (6 bases). The V gene lost 4 bases and the J gene lost 7 bases, with 14 bases spanning the gap. The CDR3 has 14 residues. Per the germline V gene, CDR1 is LGHNA and CDR2 is YNFKEQ.

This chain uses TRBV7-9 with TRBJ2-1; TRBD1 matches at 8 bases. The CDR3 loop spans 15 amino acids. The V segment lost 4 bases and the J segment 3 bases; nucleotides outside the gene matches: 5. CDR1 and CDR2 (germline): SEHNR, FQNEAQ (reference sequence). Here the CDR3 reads CASSSHRGIYNEQFF. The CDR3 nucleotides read TGTGCCAGCAGCTCACACAGGGGGATCTACAATGAGCAGTTCTTC.

The DNA for the CDR3 is TGTGCCATCAGTGAGTTGTCGGGGGGGCTCGAGCAGTACTTC. Translated, it gives CAISELSGGLEQYF. V is TRBV10-3 and J is TRBJ2-7; 8 nucleotides align to TRBD2. The CDR3 spans 14 residues. Germline values: CDR1 ENHRY, CDR2 SYGVKD. The V gene end was trimmed by 1 base and the J gene end by 6 bases; junction bases not matched to a gene: 5.

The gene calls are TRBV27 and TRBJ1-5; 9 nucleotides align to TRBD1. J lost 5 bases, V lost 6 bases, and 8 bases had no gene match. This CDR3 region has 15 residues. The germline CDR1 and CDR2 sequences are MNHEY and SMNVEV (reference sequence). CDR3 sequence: CASRTGQGWDQPQHF. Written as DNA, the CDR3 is TGTGCCAGCAGAACCGGACAGGGGTGGGATCAGCCCCAGCATTTT.

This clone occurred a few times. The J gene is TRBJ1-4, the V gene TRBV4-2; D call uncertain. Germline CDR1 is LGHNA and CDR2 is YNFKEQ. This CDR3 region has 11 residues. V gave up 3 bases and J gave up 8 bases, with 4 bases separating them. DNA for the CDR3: TGTGCCAGCAGCCAGACGGAAAAACTGTTTTTT. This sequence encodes CASSQTEKLFF.

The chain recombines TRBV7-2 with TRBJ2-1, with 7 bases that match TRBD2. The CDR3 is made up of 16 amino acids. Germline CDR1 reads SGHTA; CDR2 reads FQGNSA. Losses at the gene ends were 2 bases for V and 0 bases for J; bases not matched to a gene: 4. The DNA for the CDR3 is TGTGCCAGCAGCTTACTGGGGGGGTCCTCCTACAATGAGCAGTTCTTC. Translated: CASSLLGGSSYNEQFF.

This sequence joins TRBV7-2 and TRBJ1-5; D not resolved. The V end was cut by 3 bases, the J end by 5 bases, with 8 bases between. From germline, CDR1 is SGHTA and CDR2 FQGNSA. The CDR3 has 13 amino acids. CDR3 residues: CASSLWRDQPQHF. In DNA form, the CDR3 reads TGTGCCAGCAGCTTGTGGAGGGATCAGCCCCAGCATTTT.

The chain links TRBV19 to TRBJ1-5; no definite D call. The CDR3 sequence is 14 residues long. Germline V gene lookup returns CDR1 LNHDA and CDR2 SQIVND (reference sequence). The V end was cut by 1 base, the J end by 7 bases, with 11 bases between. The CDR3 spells CASSIGGESQPQHF. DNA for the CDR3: TGTGCCAGTAGTATAGGTGGGGAAAGCCAGCCCCAGCATTTT.

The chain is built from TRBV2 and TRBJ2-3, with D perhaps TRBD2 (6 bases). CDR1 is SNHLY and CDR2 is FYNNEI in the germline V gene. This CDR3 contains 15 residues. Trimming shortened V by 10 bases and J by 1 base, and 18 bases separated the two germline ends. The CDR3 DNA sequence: TGTGCCACCGATCGATCCCGCGGGGGCACAGATACGCAGTATTTT. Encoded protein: CATDRSRGGTDTQYF.

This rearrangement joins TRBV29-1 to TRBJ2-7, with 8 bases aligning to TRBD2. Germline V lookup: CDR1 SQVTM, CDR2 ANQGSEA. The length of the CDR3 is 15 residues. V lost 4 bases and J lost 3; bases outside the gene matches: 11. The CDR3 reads CSVVGRDPPFYEQYF. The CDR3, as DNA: TGCAGCGTTGTCGGGAGGGACCCCCCATTCTACGAGCAGTACTTC.

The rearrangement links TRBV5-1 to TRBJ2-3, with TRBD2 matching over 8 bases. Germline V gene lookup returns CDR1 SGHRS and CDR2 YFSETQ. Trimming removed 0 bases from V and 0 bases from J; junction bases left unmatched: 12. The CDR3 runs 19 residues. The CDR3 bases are TGCGCCAGCAGCTTGGCCCCCCTAACTAGCGGTGTTAGCACAGATACGCAGTATTTT. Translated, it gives CASSLAPLTSGVSTDTQYF.

CDR3 protein: CSATLSYEQYF. The CDR3 region has the DNA TGCAGCGCCACCCTATCCTACGAGCAGTACTTC. This chain connects TRBV29-1 to TRBJ2-7; no clear D. Germline V gene sequence: CDR1 SQVTM, CDR2 ANQGSEA. This CDR3 contains 11 residues. V was pared by 7 bases and J by 1 base, with 8 bases between.

CDR3 in amino acids: CASSETSHGYTF. The CDR3 region has the DNA TGTGCCAGCAGTGAAACATCACATGGCTACACCTTC. This chain uses TRBV2 with TRBJ1-2, with D hard to call. V gave up 2 bases and J gave up 6 bases, with 7 bases separating them. In germline, CDR1 is SNHLY, CDR2 FYNNEI. The CDR3 spans 12 residues.

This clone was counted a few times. CDR3 nucleotide sequence: TGTGCCAGCAGCGGACAGTTAGGCTCTGGAAACACCATATATTTT. It is translated as CASSGQLGSGNTIYF. The J gene is TRBJ1-3, the V gene TRBV6-6; a weak D match, TRBD1 (6 bases). CDR1 MNHNY and CDR2 SVGAGI come from the germline V gene (reference sequence). The CDR3 is made up of 15 amino acids. Between the trimmed V and J ends, which lost 6 bases and 0 bases, there was a span of 12 bases.

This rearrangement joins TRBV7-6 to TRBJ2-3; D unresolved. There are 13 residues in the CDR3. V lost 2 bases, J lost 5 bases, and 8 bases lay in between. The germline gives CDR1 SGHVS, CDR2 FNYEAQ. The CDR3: CASSLLGRDTQYF. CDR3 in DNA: TGTGCCAGCAGCTTATTGGGTAGAGATACGCAGTATTTT.

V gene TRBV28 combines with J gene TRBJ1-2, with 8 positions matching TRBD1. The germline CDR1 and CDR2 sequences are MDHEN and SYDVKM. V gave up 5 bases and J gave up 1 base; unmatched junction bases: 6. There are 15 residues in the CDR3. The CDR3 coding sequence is TGTGCCAGCAGTACTAGGACAGGGATTAACTATGGCTACACCTTC. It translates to CASSTRTGINYGYTF.

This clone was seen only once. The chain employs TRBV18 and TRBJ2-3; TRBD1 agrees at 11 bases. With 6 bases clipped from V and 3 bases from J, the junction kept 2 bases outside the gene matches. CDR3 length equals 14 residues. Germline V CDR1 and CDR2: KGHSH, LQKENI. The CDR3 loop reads CASSRDRGTDTQYF. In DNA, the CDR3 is TGTGCCAGCTCCCGGGACAGGGGGACAGATACGCAGTATTTT.

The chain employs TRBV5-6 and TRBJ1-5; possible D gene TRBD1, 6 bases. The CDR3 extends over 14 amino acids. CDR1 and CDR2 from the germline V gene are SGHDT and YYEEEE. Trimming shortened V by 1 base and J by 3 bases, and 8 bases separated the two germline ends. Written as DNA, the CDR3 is TGTGCCAGCAGCTTGACAGGGAACAATCAGCCCCAGCATTTT. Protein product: CASSLTGNNQPQHF.

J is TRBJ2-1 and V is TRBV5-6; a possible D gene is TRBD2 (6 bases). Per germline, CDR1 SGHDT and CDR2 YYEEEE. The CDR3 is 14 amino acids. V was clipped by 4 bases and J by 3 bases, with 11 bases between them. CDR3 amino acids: CASSHPTSYNEQFF. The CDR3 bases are TGTGCCAGCAGCCATCCGACTAGCTACAATGAGCAGTTCTTC.

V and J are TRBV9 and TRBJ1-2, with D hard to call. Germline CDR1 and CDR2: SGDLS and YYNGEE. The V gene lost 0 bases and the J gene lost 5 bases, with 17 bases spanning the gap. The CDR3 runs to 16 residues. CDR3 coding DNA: TGTGCCAGCAGCGTAGCTTCCGGCGGTAATTCTTATGGCTACACCTTC. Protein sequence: CASSVASGGNSYGYTF.